The 3 T cell receptor beta chains presented below share a single source sample, sequenced in a study of blood T cell repertoires in COVID-19. Data came from immunoSEQ multiplex PCR; TCRdb stores just in-frame clones and leaves some out. The table shows about 310,000 clones, with about 89% occurring only once. Sequenced material: PBMCs or T cells enriched from blood (not recorded which). These receptors originate from a middle-aged woman who had recovered from COVID-19.

This clone occurred a few times. The rearrangement joins TRBV27 to TRBJ2-5, with TRBD1 as a possible D gene (5 bases). From germline, CDR1 is MNHEY and CDR2 SMNVEV (reference sequence). The CDR3 length is 14 residues. Trimming removed 1 base at V and 6 bases at J, with 12 bases between. The CDR3 DNA is TGTGCCAGCAGTTTATTAGGGGTTGGACAGACCCAGTACTTC. This sequence encodes CASSLLGVGQTQYF.

V usage is TRBV7-9 and J usage is TRBJ1-1, with D possibly TRBD1 on 5 matching bases. The germline gives CDR1 SEHNR, CDR2 FQNEAQ (reference sequence). The CDR3 totals 15 residues. V was cut by 1 base and J by 2 bases, with 11 bases left in between. The CDR3 DNA reads TGTGCCAGCAGCTTAGTGGGGGGAGTAAACACTGAAGCTTTCTTT. This gives the protein CASSLVGGVNTEAFF.

This clone was counted a few times. The rearrangement uses TRBV5-1 and TRBJ2-1; 10 bases fit TRBD2. Per the germline V gene, CDR1 is SGHRS and CDR2 is YFSETQ. The V and J ends lost 3 bases and 4 bases, in that order; junction bases with no gene match: 4. The CDR3 contains 15 residues. The CDR3 here is CASSSSTSGYNEQFF. The CDR3 coding sequence is TGCGCCAGCAGCTCCTCGACTAGCGGGTACAATGAGCAGTTCTTC.